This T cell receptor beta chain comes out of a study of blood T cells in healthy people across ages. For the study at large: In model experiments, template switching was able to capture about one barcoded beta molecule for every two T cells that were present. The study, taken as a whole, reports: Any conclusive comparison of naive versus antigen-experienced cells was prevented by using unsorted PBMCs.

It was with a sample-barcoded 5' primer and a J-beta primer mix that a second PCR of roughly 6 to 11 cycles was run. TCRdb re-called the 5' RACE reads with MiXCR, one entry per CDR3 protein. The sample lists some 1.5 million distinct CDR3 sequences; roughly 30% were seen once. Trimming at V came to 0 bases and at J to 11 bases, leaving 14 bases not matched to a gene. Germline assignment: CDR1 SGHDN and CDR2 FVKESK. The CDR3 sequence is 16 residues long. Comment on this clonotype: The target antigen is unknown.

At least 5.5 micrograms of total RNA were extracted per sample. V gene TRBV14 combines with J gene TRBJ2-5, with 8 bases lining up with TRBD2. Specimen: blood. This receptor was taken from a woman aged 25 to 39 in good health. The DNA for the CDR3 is TGTGCCAGCAGCCAAGAGGCGTGGCGGGGGGTACGTGAGCAGTACTTC. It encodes CASSQEAWRGVREQYF.